The clone carrying this T cell receptor beta chain was seen only a few times. The target antigen is unknown. J gave up 6 bases and V 7 bases, and 11 bases lay outside the gene matches. Germline assignment: CDR1 MNHEY and CDR2 SVGAGI. CDR3 length: 15 residues. This entry belongs to a study of T cell repertoires in cytomegalovirus infection. On the study more broadly: Matching HLA type, along with CMV infection, was indicated by public TCR beta signatures.

Study results and caveats: Based on cumulative public TCR beta family frequency, carriers of CMV plus the relevant HLA were identified.

Via MiXCR, TCRdb re-called the reads, giving one row per CDR3 protein. The data contain 900,000 to 950,000 distinct CDR3 sequences, 30% to 40% of them singletons. This sequence originates from a human donor in good health (CMV status not recorded). Some clones in this sample may be carry-over from other donors' samples. V usage is TRBV6-5 and J usage is TRBJ2-1, with TRBD1 identical over 8 bases. Sequencing used cultured CD8+ T cells from PBMCs, obtained from culture after CMV antigen stimulation. The CDR3 loop reads CASTTWDRLGNEQFF. As DNA, the CDR3 is TGTGCCAGCACCACCTGGGACAGGCTAGGCAATGAGCAGTTCTTC.